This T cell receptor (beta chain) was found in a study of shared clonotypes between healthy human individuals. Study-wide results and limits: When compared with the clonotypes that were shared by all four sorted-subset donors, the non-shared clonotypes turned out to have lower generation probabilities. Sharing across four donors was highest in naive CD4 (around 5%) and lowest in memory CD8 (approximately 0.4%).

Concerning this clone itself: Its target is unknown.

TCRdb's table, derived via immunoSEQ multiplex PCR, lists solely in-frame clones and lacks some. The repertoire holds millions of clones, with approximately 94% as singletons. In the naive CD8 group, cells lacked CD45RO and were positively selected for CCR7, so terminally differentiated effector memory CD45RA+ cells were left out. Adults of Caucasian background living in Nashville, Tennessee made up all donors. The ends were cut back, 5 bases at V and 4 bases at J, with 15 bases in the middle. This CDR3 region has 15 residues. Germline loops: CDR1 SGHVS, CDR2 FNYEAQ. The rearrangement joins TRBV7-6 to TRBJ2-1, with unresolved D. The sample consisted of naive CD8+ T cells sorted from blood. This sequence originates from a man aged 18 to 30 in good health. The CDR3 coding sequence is TGTGCCAGCAGCCCTGGACCTAGTCAGTACAATGAGCAGTTCTTC. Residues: CASSPGPSQYNEQFF.